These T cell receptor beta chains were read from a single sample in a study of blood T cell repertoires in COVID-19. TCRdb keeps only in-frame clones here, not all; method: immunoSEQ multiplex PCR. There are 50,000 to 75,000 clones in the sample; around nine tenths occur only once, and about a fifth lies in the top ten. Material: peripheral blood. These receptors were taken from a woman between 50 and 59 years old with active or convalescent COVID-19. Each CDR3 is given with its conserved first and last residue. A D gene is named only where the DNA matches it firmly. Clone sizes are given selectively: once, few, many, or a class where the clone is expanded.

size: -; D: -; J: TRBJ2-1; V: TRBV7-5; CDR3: CVRSLGTSGRDPYNEQFF; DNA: TGTGTCAGAAGCTTAGGGACTAGCGGGAGAGACCCCTACAATGAGCAGTTCTTC
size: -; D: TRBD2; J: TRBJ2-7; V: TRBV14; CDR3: CASSQDGTSASYEQYF; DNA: TGTGCCAGCAGCCAAGATGGGACTAGCGCTTCCTACGAGCAGTACTTC
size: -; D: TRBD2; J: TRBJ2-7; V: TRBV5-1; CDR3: CASSYSSGDYEQYF; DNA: TGCGCCAGCAGCTACTCTAGCGGCGACTACGAGCAGTACTTC
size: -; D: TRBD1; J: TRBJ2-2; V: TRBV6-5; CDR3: CASMPMTGDTGELFF; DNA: TGTGCCAGCATGCCCATGACAGGGGACACCGGGGAGCTGTTTTTT
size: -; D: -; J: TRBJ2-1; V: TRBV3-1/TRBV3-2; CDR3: CASSQRPDSRNEQFF; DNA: TGTGCCAGCAGCCAACGCCCGGACAGTAGGAATGAGCAGTTCTTC
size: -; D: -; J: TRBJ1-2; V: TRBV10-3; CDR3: CAISEGAALGNGYTF; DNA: TGTGCCATCAGTGAGGGGGCGGCCCTAGGGAATGGCTACACCTTC
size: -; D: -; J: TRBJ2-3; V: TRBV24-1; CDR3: CATRADSTDTQYF; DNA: TGTGCCACCAGGGCGGATAGCACAGATACGCAGTATTTT
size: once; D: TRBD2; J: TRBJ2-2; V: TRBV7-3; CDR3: CASSLIGSGINTGELFF; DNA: TGTGCCAGCAGCTTAATCGGGAGCGGGATTAACACCGGGGAGCTGTTTTTT
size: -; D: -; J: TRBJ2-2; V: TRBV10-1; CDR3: CASSESGTPNTGELFF; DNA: TGCGCCAGCAGTGAGTCCGGGACACCGAACACCGGGGAGCTGTTTTTT
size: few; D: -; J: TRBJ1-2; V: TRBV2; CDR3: CASSPIPYGYTF; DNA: TGTGCCAGCAGTCCCATCCCCTATGGCTACACCTTC
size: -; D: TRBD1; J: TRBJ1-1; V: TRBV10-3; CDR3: CAITPDRGITEAFF; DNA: TGTGCCATCACTCCGGACAGGGGAATCACTGAAGCTTTCTTT
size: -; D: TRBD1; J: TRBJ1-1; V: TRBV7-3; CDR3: CASSRQGHTEAFF; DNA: TGTGCCAGCAGCCGACAGGGCCACACTGAAGCTTTCTTT